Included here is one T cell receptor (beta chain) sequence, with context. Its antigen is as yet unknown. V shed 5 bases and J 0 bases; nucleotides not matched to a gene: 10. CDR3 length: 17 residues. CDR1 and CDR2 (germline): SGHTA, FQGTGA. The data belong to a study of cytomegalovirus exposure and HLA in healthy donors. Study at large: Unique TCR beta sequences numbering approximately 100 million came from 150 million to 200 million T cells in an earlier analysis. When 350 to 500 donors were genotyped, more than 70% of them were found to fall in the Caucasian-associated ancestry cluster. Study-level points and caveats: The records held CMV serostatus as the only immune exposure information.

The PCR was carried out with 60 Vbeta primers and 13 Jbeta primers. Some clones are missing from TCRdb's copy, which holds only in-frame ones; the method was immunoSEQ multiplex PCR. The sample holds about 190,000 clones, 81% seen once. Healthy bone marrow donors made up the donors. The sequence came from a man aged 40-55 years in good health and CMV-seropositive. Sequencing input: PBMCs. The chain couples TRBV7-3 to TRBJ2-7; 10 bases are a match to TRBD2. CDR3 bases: TGTGCCAGCAGCGCTTATATAGCGGGGGGCAGCTCCTACGAGCAGTACTTC. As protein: CASSAYIAGGSSYEQYF.